This T cell receptor (beta chain) emerged from a study of shared clonotypes between healthy human individuals. This CDR3 region has 14 residues. Germline CDR1 reads SGHVS; CDR2 reads FNYEAQ. Trimming removed 0 bases at V and 6 bases at J, with 11 bases between. TCRdb's table, derived via immunoSEQ multiplex PCR, lists solely in-frame clones and lacks some. Of approximately 500,000 clones in the sample, approximately 79% were seen once. This sequence was found in a woman aged 40 to 50 in good health. Some clones in this sample may be carry-over from other donors' samples. V usage is TRBV7-6 and J usage is TRBJ2-5; D uncertain. Sequencing used PBMCs. The CDR3 sequence is CASSLAGRTKTQYF. CDR3 nucleotides: TGTGCCAGCAGCTTAGCGGGCCGGACCAAGACCCAGTACTTC.